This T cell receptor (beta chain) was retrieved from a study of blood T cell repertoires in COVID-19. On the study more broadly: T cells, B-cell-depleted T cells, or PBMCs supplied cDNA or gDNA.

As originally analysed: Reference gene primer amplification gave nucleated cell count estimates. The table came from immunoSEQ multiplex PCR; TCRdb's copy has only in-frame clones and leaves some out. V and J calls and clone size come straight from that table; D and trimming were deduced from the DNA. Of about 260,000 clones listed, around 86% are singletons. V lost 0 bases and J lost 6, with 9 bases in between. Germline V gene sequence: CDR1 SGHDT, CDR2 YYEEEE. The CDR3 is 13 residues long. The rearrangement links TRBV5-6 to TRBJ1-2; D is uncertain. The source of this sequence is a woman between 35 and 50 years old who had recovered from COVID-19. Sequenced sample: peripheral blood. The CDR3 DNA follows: TGTGCCAGCAGCTTGGGTAACCAGGATGGCTACACCTTC. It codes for CASSLGNQDGYTF.